These 17 T cell receptor beta chains share one sample of origin, sequenced in a study of T cells after yellow fever vaccination. Each CDR3 protein gets one entry after TCRdb re-called the 5' RACE reads with MiXCR. The data hold about 630,000 distinct CDR3 sequences, with 12% observed a single time. Sequencing was performed on PBMCs, taken on the day of the yellow fever booster vaccination. The receptors derive from a young man who received the YFV17D yellow fever vaccine.

The chain combines TRBV14 with TRBJ2-5; 7 bases match TRBD2. Trimming removed 4 bases from V and 2 bases from J; junction bases left unmatched: 7. Looked up from germline, CDR1 is SGHDN and CDR2 is FVKESK. There are 15 residues in the CDR3. The CDR3, as DNA: TGTGCCAGCAGCCTTCGACTAGCAGAGCAAGAGACCCAGTACTTC. This encodes CASSLRLAEQETQYF.

The CDR3 DNA reads as TGTGCCAGCAGCCAGAGCGGCGTCAGGGGGTCCGAGCAGTACTTC. This translates into CASSQSGVRGSEQYF. The gene calls are TRBV11-2 and TRBJ2-7; 7 bases agree with TRBD1. V was clipped by 5 bases and J by 6 bases; unmatched bases: 13. The germline CDR1 and CDR2 sequences are SGHAT and FQNNGV. The CDR3 contains 15 residues.

The sample holds a few counts of this clonotype. The chain carries TRBV7-2 and TRBJ1-2; D is unresolved. The CDR3 sequence is 15 residues long. The germline V gene encodes CDR1 SGHTA and CDR2 FQGNSA. V was shortened by 4 bases and J by 8 bases, with 20 bases between the two germline ends. In DNA form, the CDR3 reads TGTGCCAGCAGCTACTCCTCCCGGGCAGCCGAAGGCTACACCTTC. Protein product: CASSYSSRAAEGYTF. Variable domain in full (rest from reference TRBV7-2 and TRBJ1-2): GAGVSQSPSNKVTEKGKDVELRCDPISGHTALYWYRQSLGQGLEFLIYFQGNSAPDKSGLPSDRFSAERTGGSVSTLTIQRTQQEDSAVYLCASSYSSRAAEGYTFGSGTRLTVV.

This clonotype appeared a few times. V usage is TRBV20-1 and J usage is TRBJ1-4; weak D call: TRBD1 (5 bases). Germline values: CDR1 DFQATT, CDR2 SNEGSKA (reference sequence). The germline V and J ends were trimmed by 0 bases and 0 bases, with 11 bases remaining between them. The CDR3 totals 16 residues. CDR3 sequence reads: CSARDWGGATNEKLFF. The CDR3 DNA reads TGCAGTGCTAGAGATTGGGGCGGTGCAACTAATGAAAAACTGTTTTTT.

The J gene is TRBJ2-5, the V gene TRBV25-1; D unresolved. The CDR3 runs to 13 residues. Per germline, CDR1 MGHDK and CDR2 SYGVNS. Trimming took off 8 bases at V and 1 base at J, with 11 bases between the two ends. The CDR3 sequence: CASSTDPQETQYF. In DNA form, the CDR3 reads TGTGCCAGCTCCACAGATCCCCAAGAGACCCAGTACTTC.

This clonotype was counted a few times. The chain links TRBV9 to TRBJ2-7; D not certain. Germline assignment: CDR1 SGDLS and CDR2 YYNGEE. CDR3 size: 13 residues. V lost 0 bases to trimming and J lost 3 bases, with 7 bases between them. CDR3 in DNA: TGTGCCAGCAGCGTAGAGCAAGGCTACGAGCAGTACTTC. It translates to CASSVEQGYEQYF.

The rearrangement links TRBV18 to TRBJ1-4; 7 nucleotides agree with TRBD1. The CDR3 runs to 14 residues. V lost 5 bases and J lost 3; bases outside the gene matches: 3. CDR1 is KGHSH and CDR2 is LQKENI in the germline V gene. DNA for the CDR3: TGTGCCAGCTCAGGGGACAGATCTAATGAAAAACTGTTTTTT. Protein sequence: CASSGDRSNEKLFF.

This clonotype was found a few times. At one end, the junction sequence differs from germline, possibly due to a read error. This chain uses TRBV28 with TRBJ2-1; maybe TRBD2 (6 bases). Per the germline V gene, CDR1 is MDHEN and CDR2 is SYDVKM. This CDR3 spans 12 amino acids. The CDR3 sequence: CASSLSGLSMIF. CDR3 sequence (DNA): TGTGCCAGCAGTTTATCGGGACTGTCGATGATCTTC.

This clonotype has a count of ten or more. The chain carries TRBV29-1 and TRBJ2-1, with D perhaps matching TRBD1 (6 bases). The CDR3 has 9 amino acids. Germline V gene data show CDR1 as SQVTM and CDR2 as ANQGSEA. V lost 5 bases, J lost 14 bases, and 10 bases lay in between. The chain's CDR3 is CSVTRGEFF. CDR3 nucleotides: TGCAGCGTTACCAGGGGCGAGTTCTTC.

The J gene is TRBJ2-1, the V gene TRBV9; 11 positions agree with TRBD2. The ends lost 0 bases at V and 4 bases at J; junction bases unmatched: 3. Germline CDR1 reads SGDLS; CDR2 reads YYNGEE. The CDR3 has 16 amino acids. DNA for the CDR3: TGTGCCAGCAGCGTAGCACTAGCGGGGGCTTACAATGAGCAGTTCTTC. This sequence encodes CASSVALAGAYNEQFF. Full variable domain (remainder filled in from reference TRBV9 and TRBJ2-1): DSGVTQTPKHLITATGQRVTLRCSPRSGDLSVYWYQQSLDQGLQFLIQYYNGEERAKGNILERFSAQQFPDLHSELNLSSLELGDSALYFCASSVALAGAYNEQFFGPGTRLTVL.

The V gene is TRBV30, the J gene TRBJ2-5; the D call may be TRBD1 or TRBD2 (6 bases each). Trimming took off 2 bases at V and 5 bases at J, with 15 bases between the two ends. The CDR3 has 14 amino acids. Germline-derived CDR1 and CDR2 are GTSNPN and SVGIG (reference sequence). The CDR3 sequence: CAWSLGGVGETQYF. In nucleotides, the CDR3 is TGTGCCTGGAGTTTGGGGGGCGTTGGGGAGACCCAGTACTTC.

This rearrangement joins TRBV5-1 to TRBJ2-3; D perhaps matches TRBD2 (5 bases). V was shortened by 7 bases and J by 0 bases, with 21 bases between the two germline ends. In germline, CDR1 is SGHRS, CDR2 YFSETQ. The CDR3 extends over 17 amino acids. The CDR3 reads CASGTPGSAESTDTQYF. Written as DNA, the CDR3 is TGCGCCAGCGGAACACCGGGGTCAGCGGAAAGCACAGATACGCAGTATTTT.

V is TRBV7-9 and J is TRBJ2-3, with 8 nucleotides matching TRBD2. CDR3 length: 16 residues. Unmatched junction bases numbered 10, after V lost 6 bases and J lost 2 bases. CDR1 is SEHNR and CDR2 is FQNEAQ in the germline V gene (reference sequence). The CDR3 loop reads CASSRFAGGNTDTQYF. The CDR3 DNA sequence: TGTGCCAGCAGTCGGTTTGCGGGAGGAAACACAGATACGCAGTATTTT.

This clonotype has just a few counts. The rearrangement uses TRBV7-3 and TRBJ2-1; the D gene is possibly TRBD2 (7 bases). Looked up from germline, CDR1 is SGHTA and CDR2 is FQGTGA. The V end was cut by 5 bases, the J end by 6 bases, with 14 bases between. The CDR3 length is 14 residues. The CDR3 nucleotides are TGTGCCAGCAGCCTACTGGGAGGGGGCAATGAGCAGTTCTTC. It specifies CASSLLGGGNEQFF. Full variable domain (remainder filled in from reference TRBV7-3 and TRBJ2-1): GAGVSQTPSNKVTEKGKYVELRCDPISGHTALYWYRQSLGQGPEFLIYFQGTGAADDSGLPNDRFFAVRPEGSVSTLKIQRTERGDSAVYLCASSLLGGGNEQFFGPGTRLTVL.

V gene TRBV6-5 combines with J gene TRBJ2-7; 10 bases fit TRBD1. V lost 0 bases, J lost 6 bases, and 2 bases stayed unmatched. The CDR3 runs to 14 residues. From germline, CDR1 is MNHEY and CDR2 SVGAGI. DNA for the CDR3: TGTGCCAGCAGTTACTCGACAGGGGGCTTCGAGCAGTACTTC. Its protein product is CASSYSTGGFEQYF.

The V gene is TRBV20-1, the J gene TRBJ2-1; 12 bases fit TRBD2. Trimming took 3 bases from V and 9 from J; bases not matched to a gene: 15. This CDR3 is 17 amino acids long. Germline lookup yields CDR1 DFQATT and CDR2 SNEGSKA (reference sequence). CDR3 region: CSASRLGTSGFPGEQFF. The CDR3 DNA reads as TGCAGTGCTAGTCGGCTTGGGACTAGCGGGTTTCCGGGTGAGCAGTTCTTC.

The chain joins TRBV19 to TRBJ2-1; the D is unclear. The CDR3 runs to 13 residues. CDR1 LNHDA and CDR2 SQIVND come from the germline V gene (reference sequence). V shed 8 bases and J shed 3 bases, with 11 bases lying between them. The CDR3 bases are TGTGCCAGTTCCCAGACCGACTACAATGAGCAGTTCTTC. Translation: CASSQTDYNEQFF.